Listed below are T cell receptor beta chains from one sample, sequenced in a study of CXCR4 blockade with PD-1 therapy in pancreatic cancer. Generated by immunoSEQ multiplex PCR, the TCRdb table keeps only in-frame clones and is missing some. The sample has some 4,500 clones, about three fifths seen once. What was sequenced was tumor tissue. All receptors derive from a human donor with pancreatic ductal adenocarcinoma. CDR3s include the opening cysteine and the closing phenylalanine or tryptophan. The D gene is left open where the match is weak. Only some rows state a clone size, as once, few, many or a class for expanded clones.

J gene: TRBJ2-2
clone size: NA
D gene: TRBD2
V gene: TRBV19
CDR3 DNA: TGTGCCAGTAGTATAGCTAGCGGGGGGCTCCGGGAGCTGTTTTTT
CDR3 protein: CASSIASGGLRELFF

J gene: TRBJ1-1
clone size: NA
D gene: NA
V gene: TRBV19
CDR3 DNA: TGTGCCAGTACGGCCCGCCAGGGACAGAACACTGAAGCTTTCTTT
CDR3 protein: CASTARQGQNTEAFF

J gene: TRBJ2-1
clone size: NA
D gene: NA
V gene: TRBV30
CDR3 DNA: TGTGCCTGGAGTGTAGTATCTATTGAGCAGTTCTTC
CDR3 protein: CAWSVVSIEQFF

J gene: TRBJ1-1
clone size: NA
D gene: NA
V gene: TRBV19
CDR3 DNA: TGTGCCAGTAGTGACGGTCAAACCTGGGGCACTGAAGCTTTCTTT
CDR3 protein: CASSDGQTWGTEAFF

J gene: TRBJ1-1
clone size: few
D gene: NA
V gene: TRBV1
CDR3 DNA: TGCACCAGCAGCCCCGTAAACCGGGACAGACTTGAAGCTTTCTTT
CDR3 protein: CTSSPVNRDRLEAFF

J gene: TRBJ2-2
clone size: NA
D gene: TRBD2
V gene: TRBV11-3
CDR3 DNA: TGTGCCAGCAGCCAACCCGGGCCTAGCGGCCGGACCGGGGAGCTGTTTTTT
CDR3 protein: CASSQPGPSGRTGELFF

J gene: TRBJ2-1
clone size: NA
D gene: TRBD1
V gene: TRBV11-3
CDR3 DNA: TGTGCCAGCAGCTCAGAGGGGGCACACAATGAGCAGTTCTTC
CDR3 protein: CASSSEGAHNEQFF

J gene: TRBJ2-1
clone size: NA
D gene: NA
V gene: TRBV27
CDR3 DNA: TGTGCCAGCAGGCTAGCTTTAGCGGTGTACAATGAGCAGTTCTTC
CDR3 protein: CASRLALAVYNEQFF

J gene: TRBJ2-5
clone size: NA
D gene: NA
V gene: TRBV10-3
CDR3 DNA: TGTGCCACCAAGAGGCAGGGGGGGAAAGAGACCCAGTACTTC
CDR3 protein: CATKRQGGKETQYF

J gene: TRBJ2-1
clone size: NA
D gene: TRBD2
V gene: TRBV7-6
CDR3 DNA: TGTGCCAGCAGCCCCTACGGGACTAGCGGAGGTGACAATGAGCAGTTCTTC
CDR3 protein: CASSPYGTSGGDNEQFF

J gene: TRBJ2-3
clone size: NA
D gene: NA
V gene: TRBV1
CDR3 DNA: TGCGCCAGCAGTCCAAGCGGGCTGATCACAGATACGCAGTATTTT
CDR3 protein: CASSPSGLITDTQYF

J gene: TRBJ2-7
clone size: few
D gene: TRBD1
V gene: TRBV6-9
CDR3 DNA: TGTGCCAGCAGCTACCGACAGGGGTGGTACGAGCAGTACTTC
CDR3 protein: CASSYRQGWYEQYF

J gene: TRBJ2-1
clone size: NA
D gene: TRBD2
V gene: TRBV6-8
CDR3 DNA: TGTGCCAGCAGTGTGCTAGCGGGACGCTCCTACAATGAGCAGTTCTTC
CDR3 protein: CASSVLAGRSYNEQFF

J gene: TRBJ2-2
clone size: NA
D gene: TRBD1
V gene: TRBV28
CDR3 DNA: TGTGCCAGCAGGGGGTCAGGGGGTAAAGGGGAGCTGTTTTTT
CDR3 protein: CASRGSGGKGELFF

J gene: TRBJ2-7
clone size: few
D gene: NA
V gene: TRBV11-3
CDR3 DNA: TGTGCCAGCAGCACAGTGGGGGGCGCCTACGAGCAGTACTTC
CDR3 protein: CASSTVGGAYEQYF

J gene: TRBJ2-1
clone size: few
D gene: TRBD2
V gene: TRBV9
CDR3 DNA: TGTGCCAGCAGCGTAAGAGGAGGACTAGCGGATGGGGTGTGCGACAATGAGCAGTTCTTC
CDR3 protein: CASSVRGGLADGVCDNEQFF